These 6 T cell receptor beta chains share one sample of origin, sequenced in a study of blood T cells in healthy people across ages. Combining a sample-barcoded 5' primer with a J-beta primer mix, a second PCR ran for 7 to 11 cycles. TCRdb re-analysed the 5' RACE reads in MiXCR, keeping a single row per CDR3 protein. The sample yields around 820,000 distinct CDR3 sequences, more than 20% seen once. These data were likewise used in another study, on T cells of mothers and their children.

Specimen: blood. Receptors originate from a boy under 18 in good health.

This chain uses TRBV12-3 or TRBV12-4 with TRBJ1-5; tentatively, D is TRBD1 (5 bases). This CDR3 comprises 12 residues. Trimming shortened V by 11 bases and J by 7 bases, and 15 bases separated the two germline ends. Written as DNA, the CDR3 is TGTGCCCCAGGAGGGACGTGGCAGCCCCAGCATTTT. It yields the protein CAPGGTWQPQHF.

The chain combines TRBV6-5 with TRBJ2-3, with 9 bases aligning to TRBD2. CDR1 is MNHEY and CDR2 is SVGAGI in the germline V gene. Trimming took 3 bases from V and 5 from J; bases not matched to a gene: 6. The CDR3 loop spans 15 amino acids. The CDR3 is CASSYEPRGGDTQYF. In DNA, the CDR3 is TGTGCCAGCAGTTATGAGCCGCGGGGGGGAGATACGCAGTATTTT.

The rearrangement joins TRBV4-3 to TRBJ2-5; the D gene is possibly TRBD2 (6 bases). This CDR3 has 16 amino acids. The V gene lost 0 bases and the J gene lost 5 bases, with 16 bases spanning the gap. Germline assignment: CDR1 LGHNA and CDR2 YSLEER. CDR3 loop: CASSQDRGTYVETQYF. In DNA form, the CDR3 reads TGCGCCAGCAGCCAAGACCGCGGGACCTACGTTGAGACCCAGTACTTC.

This chain links TRBV4-1 with TRBJ2-5, with D perhaps matching TRBD2 (6 bases). Trimming stripped 2 bases from V and 5 bases from J, with 9 bases between. The CDR3 is 13 residues long. Germline values: CDR1 MGHRA, CDR2 YSYEKL. The CDR3 sequence is CASSQREAETQYF. The CDR3, as DNA: TGCGCCAGCAGCCAAAGGGAGGCGGAGACCCAGTACTTC.

The chain combines TRBV10-3 with TRBJ2-1; TRBD2 aligns across 7 bases. The DNA matches TRBJ2-7 better at its end, which makes the J call doubtful. The CDR3 sequence is 16 residues long. Germline CDR1 ENHRY, CDR2 SYGVKD. The CDR3 spells CAISEPRGRGNSEQYF. The CDR3 bases are TGTGCCATCAGTGAGCCCCGCGGGCGGGGGAATTCCGAGCAGTACTTC.

This clonotype was seen a few times. V and J are TRBV5-1 and TRBJ2-7; D possibly matches TRBD1 or TRBD2 (5 bases each). V lost 4 bases and J 6 bases, leaving 14 bases between the germline ends. In germline, CDR1 is SGHRS, CDR2 YFSETQ. The CDR3 consists of 13 residues. The CDR3 nucleotides are TGCGCCAGCAGCCCGGGACCTACTCGCGAGCAGTACTTC. This gives the protein CASSPGPTREQYF.